The clone carrying this TCR beta chain qualifies as medium-sized. This beta chain is an off-target read within a library intended for alpha chains, so its frequency means little. TCRdb passed the 5' RACE reads through MiXCR, listing each CDR3 protein once. The sample shows more than 2,500 distinct CDR3 sequences, roughly 3.5% of them seen only once. The germline V gene encodes CDR1 SGHTA and CDR2 FQGNSA. V gave up 4 bases and J gave up 2 bases, with 11 bases separating them. The CDR3 contains 14 residues. The data belong to a study of spatial heterogeneity in lung cancer. As for time point: sample taken at primary tumor resection.

The sequences come from lung tissue, collected at surgery. The chain recombines TRBV7-2 with TRBJ2-5; D gene ambiguous. This TCR derives from a human donor with early-stage non-small cell lung cancer. The CDR3 reads CASSSVRGQETQYF. The CDR3 DNA reads TGTGCCAGCAGCTCCGTTCGAGGACAAGAGACCCAGTACTTC.